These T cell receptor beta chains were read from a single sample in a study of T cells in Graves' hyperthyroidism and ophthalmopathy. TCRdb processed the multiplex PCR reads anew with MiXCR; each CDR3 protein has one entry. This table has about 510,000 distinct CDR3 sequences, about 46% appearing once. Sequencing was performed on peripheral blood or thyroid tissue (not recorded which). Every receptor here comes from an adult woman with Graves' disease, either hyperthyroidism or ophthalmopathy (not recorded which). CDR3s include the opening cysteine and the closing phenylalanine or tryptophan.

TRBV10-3,CAISPTSGAYTGELFF
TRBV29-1,CSVLKGRGSTDTQYF
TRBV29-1,CSESAGQTDTQYF
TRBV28,CASRGPHQPQHF
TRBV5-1,CASSSGQAALDEQYF
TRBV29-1,CSLAGGYGYTF
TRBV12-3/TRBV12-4,CASSLRTGGETQYF
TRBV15,CATSRGSGQGLGQPQHF
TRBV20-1,CSARDPGAAIQPQHF
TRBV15,CATSREAAGQRFLYGYTF
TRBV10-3,CAISVGTSSNQPQHF